These T cell receptor beta chains were read from a single sample in a study of regulatory T cells in long-lasting Graves disease. TCRdb reprocessed the multiplex PCR reads via MiXCR and lists one record per CDR3 protein. The data contain more than 400,000 distinct CDR3 sequences, around 15% of them singletons. These same data were also listed under a study on T cells in Graves' hyperthyroidism and ophthalmopathy.

The material sequenced was peripheral blood mononuclear cells (PBMCs), taken at new diagnosis, from a patient treated with antithyroid drugs. These receptors were taken from a man aged 40-49 years with Graves disease. Each CDR3 is given with its conserved first and last residue. A D gene is named only where the DNA matches it firmly. Size is stated for part of the rows, as once, few or many counts, or as a class when the clone is expanded.

V gene,J gene,D gene,clone size,CDR3 DNA,CDR3 protein
TRBV3-1,TRBJ2-1,TRBD2,-,TGTGCCAGCAGCCAAGAGGCTAGCGGGAGGTACAATGAGCAGTTCTTC,CASSQEASGRYNEQFF
TRBV6-1,TRBJ2-7,-,many,TGTGCCAGCACCGAGCAGGGACGTCCGACCTACGAGCAGTACTTC,CASTEQGRPTYEQYF
TRBV15,TRBJ1-2,-,many,TGTGCCACCAGCAGAGATTCCACAGCTAACTATGGCTACACCTTC,CATSRDSTANYGYTF
TRBV19,TRBJ1-5,-,-,TGTGCCAGTAGCGCCCCTACCGGGACTCAAAAGGGCAATCAGCCCCAGCATTTT,CASSAPTGTQKGNQPQHF
TRBV27,TRBJ2-5,TRBD2,many,TGTGCCAGCAGCCCCGCCCTAGCGGGAGGGCCTAGAGAGACCCAGTACTTC,CASSPALAGGPRETQYF
TRBV28,TRBJ2-3,-,many,TGTGCCAGCAGTTTCGGGAGCCTCACAGATACGCAGTATTTT,CASSFGSLTDTQYF
TRBV6-1,TRBJ2-7,-,-,TGTGCCAGCAGCGGCGGGAGAAGGGACAGAACCGGCGAGCAGTACTTC,CASSGGRRDRTGEQYF
TRBV19,TRBJ2-7,TRBD2,-,TGTGCCAGAAGTACCCGCGGGAGAGCGGAGAGTGGCTACGAGCAGTACTTC,CARSTRGRAESGYEQYF
TRBV2,TRBJ2-1,TRBD2,-,TGTGCCAGCAGTGAATGGGGTGGACTAGCGGGAGGGCCCGTCAATGAGCAGTTCTTC,CASSEWGGLAGGPVNEQFF
TRBV10-3,TRBJ2-7,TRBD2,many,TGTGCCATCAGGGGGGAAGATGGCGGGAGAGCCCTTTCCTCCTACGAGCAGTACTTC,CAIRGEDGGRALSSYEQYF
TRBV18,TRBJ2-1,-,-,TGTGCCAGCTCACCCAGCGGTAGCTCCGACAATGAGCAGTTCTTC,CASSPSGSSDNEQFF
TRBV18,TRBJ1-1,TRBD1,many,TGTGCCAGCTCAGATACCGGGACAGCAAACACTGAAGCTTTCTTT,CASSDTGTANTEAFF
TRBV20-1,TRBJ2-2,-,-,TGCAGTGCTAGTTGGTCTAACACCGGGGAGCTGTTTTTT,CSASWSNTGELFF
TRBV20-1,TRBJ2-1,TRBD2,-,TGCAGTGCTAGTCGGCTAGCGGGATACAATGAGCAGTTCTTC,CSASRLAGYNEQFF
TRBV20-1,TRBJ2-3,-,-,TGCAGTGCTAGATGGACTCTTACAGATACGCAGTATTTT,CSARWTLTDTQYF
TRBV28,TRBJ1-6,-,many,TGTGCCAGCGAAGAGGGAGGGTCACCCCTCCACTTT,CASEEGGSPLHF
TRBV2,TRBJ2-3,TRBD2,many,TGTGCCAGCAGCGGACTAGCGGGATCATGGACAGATACGCAGTATTTT,CASSGLAGSWTDTQYF
TRBV6-1,TRBJ2-1,TRBD1,many,TGTGCCAGCAGTGCCGGGACAGGTAACAATGAGCAGTTCTTC,CASSAGTGNNEQFF
TRBV5-6,TRBJ2-1,-,many,TGTGCCAGCAGGGACATGAACGGGGAGGTTAATACACGGGGCAATGAGCAGTTCTTC,CASRDMNGEVNTRGNEQFF
TRBV12-3/TRBV12-4,TRBJ2-3,-,-,TGTGCCAGCAGTTCAACAGGGAATACGCAGTATTTT,CASSSTGNTQYF
TRBV6-1,TRBJ2-7,-,many,TGTGCCAGCAGCTCACCTGGGACTTACGAGCAGTACTTC,CASSSPGTYEQYF
TRBV28,TRBJ2-7,TRBD1,many,TGTGCCAGCAGTCCGACAGGGACCCGTGTCAGGCAGTACTTC,CASSPTGTRVRQYF
TRBV20-1,TRBJ2-3,TRBD2,few,TGCAGTGCCCGAATGATTAGCGGGGGCACCACAGATACGCAGTATTTT,CSARMISGGTTDTQYF
TRBV27,TRBJ2-1,-,many,TGTGCCAGCAGTCCCTGGAGCAATAGGCATGGTGAGCAGTTCTTC,CASSPWSNRHGEQFF
TRBV13,TRBJ2-2,-,few,TGTGCCAGCAGCTTAAGTGGTCTCGGGGAGCTGTTTTTT,CASSLSGLGELFF
TRBV11-2,TRBJ2-2,-,few,TGTGCCGGCAGCTTAGCGTTACTAGTGGCCGGGGAGCTGTTTTTT,CAGSLALLVAGELFF
TRBV3-1,TRBJ2-7,-,many,TGTGCCAGCAGCCAAGATCCAGGGTCCTACGAGCAGTACTTC,CASSQDPGSYEQYF
TRBV3-1,TRBJ2-1,TRBD2,many,TGTGCCAGCAGCCCCTCTTGGACTAGCAGTGAGCAGTTCTTC,CASSPSWTSSEQFF
TRBV11-2,TRBJ2-4,-,many,TGTGCCAGCAGCTTAGTTGGAAAAAACATTCAGTACTTC,CASSLVGKNIQYF
TRBV20-1,TRBJ2-7,TRBD2,many,TGCAGTGCTTGGCCCGGGACTAGCGGGAGGGACTCCTACGAGCAGTACTTC,CSAWPGTSGRDSYEQYF
TRBV6-5,TRBJ2-7,-,few,TGTGCCGGCAGTTACCGGGGGTCCTACGAGCAGTACTTC,CAGSYRGSYEQYF
TRBV29-1,TRBJ2-1,-,few,TGCAGCGTTGTGCCTCGGGGCTCCTACAATGAGCAGTTCTTC,CSVVPRGSYNEQFF
TRBV2,TRBJ2-5,TRBD2,many,TGTGCCAGCAGTCGTTGGGCGGGAGAACAAGAGACCCAGTACTTC,CASSRWAGEQETQYF
TRBV4-1,TRBJ1-2,-,few,TGCGCCAGCAGCCAAGCCCCGGGGGACTATGGCTACACCTTC,CASSQAPGDYGYTF
TRBV7-2,TRBJ2-1,-,many,TGTGCCAGCAGCTTAAGGTGGGAGAGTTACAATGAGCAGTTCTTC,CASSLRWESYNEQFF
TRBV29-1,TRBJ2-3,TRBD2,-,TGCAGCGTTGGGGGACTAGTGGAGGTCGATACGCAGTATTTT,CSVGGLVEVDTQYF
TRBV7-9,TRBJ2-1,-,many,TGTGCCAGCAGCCTGAACCGACAGGCGCAGTTCTTC,CASSLNRQAQFF
TRBV5-1,TRBJ2-5,-,many,TGCGCCAGCAGGGACCAGATCCAAGAGACCCAGTACTTC,CASRDQIQETQYF
TRBV5-1,TRBJ2-3,-,many,TGCGCCAGCAGCTTGGCCCGGGGCAGGCCAGATACGCAGTATTTT,CASSLARGRPDTQYF
TRBV2,TRBJ2-5,-,many,TGTGCCAGCACGTACCAAGAGACCCAGTACTTC,CASTYQETQYF
TRBV7-9,TRBJ2-2,-,-,TGTGCCGTCGCCGGGCCCGGGGAGCTGTTTTTT,CAVAGPGELFF
TRBV5-1,TRBJ2-3,-,many,TGCGCCAGCAGCTTGGTTGTAGGAACAGATACGCAGTATTTT,CASSLVVGTDTQYF
TRBV29-1,TRBJ1-5,TRBD1,few,TGCAGCGTTGGGACAGGCCTCAATCAGCCCCAGCATTTT,CSVGTGLNQPQHF
TRBV5-1,TRBJ2-5,TRBD1,many,TGCGCCAGCAGTCACAGTGGACAGGGCGTAGAGGAGACCCAGTACTTC,CASSHSGQGVEETQYF
TRBV12-3/TRBV12-4,TRBJ1-2,TRBD1,few,TGTGCCAGCAGTTTCGGGACAGGGCTTTTCGAGGTGGATAATAGGTCTGGCTACACCTTC,CASSFGTGLFEVDNRSGYTF
TRBV20-1,TRBJ2-2,TRBD2,-,TGCAGTGCTAGGGCTAGCGGGATCACCGGGGAGCTGTTTTTT,CSARASGITGELFF
TRBV5-1,TRBJ2-3,TRBD2,many,TGCGCCAGCAGAAATTTAGCGGGAGGAGGAGATACGCAGTATTTT,CASRNLAGGGDTQYF
TRBV4-1,TRBJ2-7,-,-,TGCGCCAGCAGCCGGGGGGCGACAGATTATTACGAGCAGTACTTC,CASSRGATDYYEQYF
TRBV18,TRBJ2-3,TRBD2,many,TGTGCCAGCTCACCACCCGTCGGGAGGAACACAGATACGCAGTATTTT,CASSPPVGRNTDTQYF
TRBV28,TRBJ2-4,-,-,TGTGCCAGCAAAGAGCTAGCCAAAAACATTCAGTACTTC,CASKELAKNIQYF